This passage covers 25 T cell receptor beta chains from one sample sequenced in a study of OX40 agonist ivuxolimab in advanced cancers. Repertoires were generated with immunoSEQ multiplex PCR, while TCRdb's copy carries only in-frame clones and drops some. This sample has about 58,000 clones, with approximately 86% found just once. Sequencing was performed on CD4+ or CD8+ T cells sorted from blood, taken in a trial of the OX40 agonist ivuxolimab. The receptor set was obtained from an adult with an advanced solid tumor such as melanoma, head and neck, liver or kidney cancer.

The J gene is TRBJ2-1, the V gene TRBV5-1, with 8 nucleotides matching TRBD1. CDR3 length: 15 residues. Germline V gene data show CDR1 as SGHRS and CDR2 as YFSETQ. V trimming: 4 bases; J trimming: 1 base; junction bases outside the gene matches: 4. CDR3 loop: CASSQGQGSYNEQFF. The CDR3 bases are TGCGCCAGCAGCCAAGGACAGGGATCCTACAATGAGCAGTTCTTC. The whole variable domain, remainder taken from reference TRBV5-1 and TRBJ2-1, is KAGVTQTPRYLIKTRGQQVTLSCSPISGHRSVSWYQQTPGQGLQFLFEYFSETQRNKGNFPGRFSGRQFSNSRSEMNVSTLELGDSALYLCASSQGQGSYNEQFFGPGTRLTVL.

The J gene is TRBJ2-5, the V gene TRBV27; 8 bases line up with TRBD2. CDR3 length: 13 amino acids. Looked up from germline, CDR1 is MNHEY and CDR2 is SMNVEV (reference sequence). Unmatched junction bases numbered 5, after V lost 6 bases and J lost 5 bases. CDR3 region: CASRQAGVETQYF. The CDR3 nucleotides read TGTGCCAGCAGACAAGCGGGAGTTGAGACCCAGTACTTC.

This clone appeared a single time. Sequence at one end of the junction differs from germline and may be a read error. The genes are TRBV7-7 and TRBJ2-5; the D gene is possibly TRBD2 (5 bases). Looked up from germline, CDR1 is SSHAT and CDR2 is FNYEAQ (reference sequence). This CDR3 is built from 14 residues. The CDR3 loop is CASSRGTAYETQYF. The CDR3, as DNA: TGTGCTAGCAGCCGGGGAACTGCCTATGAGACCCAGTACTTC.

V and J are TRBV19 and TRBJ1-5; D not certain. Trimming removed 5 bases at V and 5 bases at J, with 13 bases between. Per the germline V gene, CDR1 is LNHDA and CDR2 is SQIVND (reference sequence). The CDR3 consists of 14 residues. The CDR3 sequence is CASSPGLTHQPQHF. The CDR3 DNA sequence: TGTGCCAGTAGTCCCGGACTGACCCATCAGCCCCAGCATTTT.

The gene calls are TRBV5-1 and TRBJ2-3; D is perhaps TRBD2 (6 bases). The CDR3 length is 16 residues. V was pared by 2 bases and J by 1 base, with 14 bases between. The germline CDR1 and CDR2 sequences are SGHRS and YFSETQ. This chain's CDR3 is CASSFREVAGTDTQYF. The CDR3, as DNA: TGCGCCAGCAGCTTCCGTGAGGTAGCGGGCACAGATACGCAGTATTTT.

The rearrangement links TRBV7-3 to TRBJ2-1; the D call may be TRBD1 or TRBD2 (5 bases each). The CDR3 length is 16 residues. Germline CDR1 reads SGHTA; CDR2 reads FQGTGA. V shed 6 bases and J shed 6 bases, with 21 bases lying between them. CDR3 sequence (DNA): TGTGCCAGCAGGGGGACCGAGCGGCGGGCCCTCAATGAGCAGTTCTTC. Amino acid sequence: CASRGTERRALNEQFF.

This chain links TRBV28 with TRBJ2-1, with 10 nucleotides matching TRBD2. This CDR3 has 15 amino acids. V lost 1 base to trimming and J lost 9 bases; unmatched junction nucleotides: 6. Germline V lookup: CDR1 MDHEN, CDR2 SYDVKM. DNA for the CDR3: TGTGCCAGCAGTTTATCGGCTAGCGGGAGCGGTGAGCAGTTCTTC. As protein: CASSLSASGSGEQFF.

The genes are TRBV19 and TRBJ2-2; the D is unclear. V gave up 2 bases and J gave up 7 bases, with 17 bases separating them. Germline lookup yields CDR1 LNHDA and CDR2 SQIVND (reference sequence). CDR3 length: 16 amino acids. The CDR3 DNA reads as TGTGCCAGTAGTATAATTTCTCCTGGGATGATCGGGGAGCTGTTTTTT. This sequence encodes CASSIISPGMIGELFF. Full variable domain (remainder filled in from reference TRBV19 and TRBJ2-2): DGGITQSPKYLFRKEGQNVTLSCEQNLNHDAMYWYRQDPGQGLRLIYYSQIVNDFQKGDIAEGYSVSREKKESFPLTVTSAQKNPTAFYLCASSIISPGMIGELFFGEGSRLTVL.

This chain uses TRBV19 with TRBJ2-7; tentative D call: TRBD1 (5 bases). The V and J ends lost 10 bases and 2 bases respectively, with 15 bases between them. The CDR3 consists of 13 residues. From germline, CDR1 is LNHDA and CDR2 SQIVND (reference sequence). The CDR3 DNA reads TGTGCCACTGCCCTAGACAGTACCTACGAGCAGTACTTC. As protein: CATALDSTYEQYF. The full variable domain, with the rest looked up from reference TRBV19 and TRBJ2-7, is DGGITQSPKYLFRKEGQNVTLSCEQNLNHDAMYWYRQDPGQGLRLIYYSQIVNDFQKGDIAEGYSVSREKKESFPLTVTSAQKNPTAFYLCATALDSTYEQYFGPGTRLTVT.

The chain recombines TRBV29-1 with TRBJ2-3; D remains ambiguous. Germline V gene data show CDR1 as SQVTM and CDR2 as ANQGSEA. The CDR3 spans 10 residues. Deletions cut 4 bases from V and 3 bases from J, with 2 bases between. Here the CDR3 DNA reads TGCAGCGTTGGGACAGATACGCAGTATTTT. It is translated as CSVGTDTQYF.

The rearrangement links TRBV9 to TRBJ1-2; D perhaps matches TRBD1 (6 bases). The germline CDR1 and CDR2 sequences are SGDLS and YYNGEE. The CDR3 runs to 14 residues. V lost 3 bases and J 8 bases, leaving 17 bases between the germline ends. CDR3 region: CASSDRDIGGGYTF. In nucleotides, the CDR3 is TGTGCCAGCAGCGACCGGGACATCGGCGGGGGCTACACCTTC.

The chain employs TRBV11-3 and TRBJ2-3, with D uncertain. This CDR3 has 13 amino acids. Germline-derived CDR1 and CDR2 are SGHNT and YENEEA. Trimming stripped 4 bases from V and 4 bases from J, with 9 bases between. The DNA of the CDR3 is TGTGCCAGCAGCTCACGAAATTCAGATACGCAGTATTTT. Translated, it gives CASSSRNSDTQYF.

The chain employs TRBV10-3 and TRBJ1-5, with D hard to call. Trimming stripped 2 bases from V and 3 bases from J, with 5 bases between. The CDR3 is 13 amino acids. Germline V lookup: CDR1 ENHRY, CDR2 SYGVKD. The CDR3: CAISETNNQPQHF. The CDR3, as DNA: TGTGCCATCAGTGAGACGAACAATCAGCCCCAGCATTTT.

This chain uses TRBV5-4 with TRBJ2-2; 13 bases agree with TRBD2. Trimming cost V 4 bases and J 5 bases; bases outside gene matches: 2. The CDR3 loop spans 15 amino acids. Germline lookup yields CDR1 SGHNT and CDR2 YYREEE (reference sequence). The CDR3 DNA reads as TGTGCCAGCAGCAAGACTAGCGGGAGGACCGGGGAGCTGTTTTTT. Protein sequence: CASSKTSGRTGELFF.

The J gene is TRBJ2-5, the V gene TRBV30; 8 positions match TRBD1. Unmatched junction bases numbered 7, after V lost 5 bases and J lost 5 bases. Germline CDR1 GTSNPN, CDR2 SVGIG (reference sequence). The CDR3 is 13 residues long. Here the CDR3 reads CAWAGQAVETQYF. The CDR3 nucleotides are TGTGCCTGGGCGGGACAGGCGGTGGAGACCCAGTACTTC.

This clone was recorded only once. The chain couples TRBV7-2 to TRBJ2-3; TRBD2 matches at 8 bases. The CDR3 has 16 amino acids. Germline CDR1 SGHTA, CDR2 FQGNSA. V shed 4 bases, J shed 4 bases, and the junction held 10 bases outside the gene matches. The CDR3 DNA sequence: TGTGCCAGCAGCTCCCTACCGGGACTAGGCGCAGATACGCAGTATTTT. Amino acid sequence: CASSSLPGLGADTQYF.

The rearrangement uses TRBV5-4 and TRBJ2-7, with 7 bases fitting TRBD2. CDR1 and CDR2 (germline): SGHNT, YYREEE (reference sequence). The CDR3 extends over 15 amino acids. Unmatched junction bases numbered 12, after V lost 5 bases and J lost 4 bases. The CDR3 DNA sequence: TGTGCCAGCAGACGGGAAGCGGGACCCGTGTACGAGCAGTACTTC. Encoded protein: CASRREAGPVYEQYF.

The V and J genes are TRBV30 and TRBJ2-1, with 9 bases aligning to TRBD1. CDR1 and CDR2 (germline): GTSNPN, SVGIG (reference sequence). Germline trimming cut 4 bases from V and 8 bases from J; bases unmatched to any gene: 6. The CDR3 has 13 residues. CDR3 DNA sequence: TGTGCCTGGAATACAGGGGGCGGGGATGAGCAGTTCTTC. This translates into CAWNTGGGDEQFF.

The chain joins TRBV7-9 to TRBJ2-7, with D possibly matching TRBD2 (6 bases). The CDR3 totals 14 residues. Trimming shortened V by 4 bases and J by 4 bases, and 14 bases separated the two germline ends. In germline, CDR1 is SEHNR, CDR2 FQNEAQ (reference sequence). In nucleotides, the CDR3 is TGTGCCAGCAGCTCGAGGGACTTTCGGTACGAGCAGTACTTC. Translation gives CASSSRDFRYEQYF.

The chain employs TRBV5-1 and TRBJ2-3; 7 bases agree with TRBD2. The CDR3 runs 15 residues. J gave up 3 bases and V 1 base, and 5 bases lay outside the gene matches. The germline V gene encodes CDR1 SGHRS and CDR2 YFSETQ. CDR3 loop: CASSLSTGGTDTQYF. CDR3 bases: TGCGCCAGCAGCTTGTCAACGGGAGGTACAGATACGCAGTATTTT.

The gene calls are TRBV6-5 and TRBJ2-5; D not resolved. This CDR3 spans 12 amino acids. Germline V lookup: CDR1 MNHEY, CDR2 SVGAGI. Trimming shortened V by 6 bases and J by 5 bases, and 10 bases separated the two germline ends. The CDR3 loop is CASSYTRETQYF. CDR3 bases: TGTGCCAGCAGCTACACGCGGGAGACCCAGTACTTC.

This clone was seen a single time. The J gene is TRBJ2-3, the V gene TRBV27, with D perhaps TRBD2 (6 bases). Trimming removed 2 bases at V and 4 bases at J, with 22 bases between. The CDR3 contains 18 residues. CDR1 and CDR2 from the germline V gene are MNHEY and SMNVEV (reference sequence). CDR3 in amino acids: CASSLNFVAFGSSDTQYF. The CDR3 DNA sequence: TGTGCCAGCAGTTTAAATTTTGTTGCTTTCGGGAGCTCAGATACGCAGTATTTT.

The rearrangement uses TRBV2 and TRBJ2-5; no firm D call. CDR1 and CDR2 from the germline V gene are SNHLY and FYNNEI. This CDR3 region has 12 residues. Trimming shortened V by 5 bases and J by 2 bases, and 6 bases separated the two germline ends. CDR3: CASSYGQETQYF. Here the CDR3 DNA reads TGTGCCAGCAGTTATGGGCAAGAGACCCAGTACTTC.

The rearrangement links TRBV7-3 to TRBJ2-1, with a possible D match to TRBD2 (6 bases). CDR3 length: 19 residues. Germline CDR1 is SGHTA and CDR2 is FQGTGA. V lost 1 base, J lost 2 bases, and 21 bases lay in between. For the CDR3, the DNA is TGTGCCAGCAGCTTAAGATTGTCTGGAGGCGGGAAGACCTACAATGAGCAGTTCTTC. Its translation: CASSLRLSGGGKTYNEQFF.

V gene TRBV5-5 combines with J gene TRBJ2-7; D is perhaps TRBD1 (6 bases). CDR1 and CDR2 from the germline V gene are SGHKS and YYEKEE (reference sequence). The CDR3 runs to 14 residues. In nucleotides, the CDR3 is TGTGCCAGCAGCTTGTTCCCGCTAGACAGGACTTTAACGGTC. This encodes CASSLFPLDRTLTV.